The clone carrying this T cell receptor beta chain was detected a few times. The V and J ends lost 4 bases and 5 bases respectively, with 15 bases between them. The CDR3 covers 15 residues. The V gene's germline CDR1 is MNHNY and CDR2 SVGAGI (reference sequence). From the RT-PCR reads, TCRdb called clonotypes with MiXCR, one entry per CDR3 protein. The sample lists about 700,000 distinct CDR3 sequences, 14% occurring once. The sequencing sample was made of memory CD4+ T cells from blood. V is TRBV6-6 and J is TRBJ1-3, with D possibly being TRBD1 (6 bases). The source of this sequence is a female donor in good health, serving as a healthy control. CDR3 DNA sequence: TGTGCCAGCAGTTCCACCACGACAGGAAGAAACACCATATATTTT. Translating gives CASSSTTTGRNTIYF.